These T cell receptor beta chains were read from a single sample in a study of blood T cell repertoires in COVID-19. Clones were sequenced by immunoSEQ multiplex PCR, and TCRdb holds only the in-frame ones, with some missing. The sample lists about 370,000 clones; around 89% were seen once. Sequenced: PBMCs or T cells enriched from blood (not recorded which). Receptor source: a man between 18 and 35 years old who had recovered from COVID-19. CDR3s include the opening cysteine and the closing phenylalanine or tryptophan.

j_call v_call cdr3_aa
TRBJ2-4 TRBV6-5 CASSYSAGARFPPYF
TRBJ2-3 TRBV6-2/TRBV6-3 CASSFPWDSPTDTQYF
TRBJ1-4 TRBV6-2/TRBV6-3 CASSPDRSDEKLFF
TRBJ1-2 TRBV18 CASSLTGGDGYTF
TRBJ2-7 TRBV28 CASSLPAYEQYF
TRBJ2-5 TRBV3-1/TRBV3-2 CASRRSTGETQYF
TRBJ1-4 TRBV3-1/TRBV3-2 CASSPPGEKLFF
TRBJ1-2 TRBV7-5 CARSFAGPDFNYGYTF
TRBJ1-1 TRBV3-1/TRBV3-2 CASSQGQGAQTEAFF
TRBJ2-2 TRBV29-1 CSSSDSGWGGELFF
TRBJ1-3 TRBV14 CASRSNRWGHKKASSGNTIYF
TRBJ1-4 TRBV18 CASSPLRSGGTNEKLFF
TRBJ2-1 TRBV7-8 CASGGSDRGTQFF
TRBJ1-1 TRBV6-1 CASSEWGPGTEAFF
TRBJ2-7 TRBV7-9 CASSREFSYEQYF
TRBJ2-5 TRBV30 CAWSRGGGQETQYF
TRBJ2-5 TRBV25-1 CASSEALAGETQYF
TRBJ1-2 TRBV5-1 CASSSTQGQAPRDGYTF
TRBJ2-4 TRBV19 CASSTPGLAGGLDIQYF
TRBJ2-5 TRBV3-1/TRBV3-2 CASSQRDLSQETQYF
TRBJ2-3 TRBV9 CASSTRAGSTDTQYF
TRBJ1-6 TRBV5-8 CASSLAVRLDSGVSPLHF
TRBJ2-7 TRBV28 CASSLRHSEQYF